These 27 T cell receptor beta chains came from one sample sequenced in a study of response to subunit inactivated influenza vaccine. One entry per CDR3 protein, called by TCRdb with MiXCR from the RT-PCR reads. This table has about 190,000 distinct CDR3 sequences, under 15% appearing once. This specimen consisted of CD8+ T cells sorted from PBMCs, obtained around 5 days after vaccination. Receptor source: a man between 45 and 60 years old who received an inactivated influenza vaccine.

CDR3 amino acids: CASGKAGVEGVYEQYF. The CDR3 bases are TGTGCCAGCGGAAAAGCGGGAGTAGAGGGCGTGTACGAGCAGTACTTC. V gene TRBV27 combines with J gene TRBJ2-7; 8 nucleotides align to TRBD2. Germline lookup yields CDR1 MNHEY and CDR2 SMNVEV (reference sequence). The CDR3 covers 16 residues. V shed 8 bases, J shed 4 bases, and the junction held 16 bases outside the gene matches.

The gene calls are TRBV6-5 and TRBJ2-2, with D unclear. The CDR3 has 16 amino acids. Germline loops: CDR1 MNHEY, CDR2 SVGAGI. V was trimmed by 4 bases and J by 0 bases, leaving 12 bases between them. The CDR3 nucleotides read TGTGCCAGCAGTTTCTACGACGGTACGAACACCGGGGAGCTGTTTTTT. This codes for CASSFYDGTNTGELFF.

This clonotype was found a few times. J is TRBJ2-7 and V is TRBV5-1; 9 nucleotides align to TRBD2. CDR1 and CDR2 (germline): SGHRS, YFSETQ. CDR3 length equals 12 residues. Trimming removed 8 bases from V and 5 bases from J; junction bases left unmatched: 5. Written as DNA, the CDR3 is TGCGCCAGTCGGGGACTAGCCGACGAGCAGTACTTC. This gives the protein CASRGLADEQYF.

In this sample, this clonotype turned up many times. This chain links TRBV29-1 with TRBJ2-3; D is unresolved. The CDR3 has 12 residues. The germline CDR1 and CDR2 sequences are SQVTM and ANQGSEA. The germline V and J ends were trimmed by 5 bases and 6 bases, with 12 bases remaining between them. As DNA, the CDR3 is TGCAGCGTTCTCGCCTATCCGGATACGCAGTATTTT. The encoded protein is CSVLAYPDTQYF.

This clonotype was observed a handful of times. The gene calls are TRBV20-1 and TRBJ2-7; possibly TRBD1 for D (6 bases). This CDR3 contains 15 residues. V lost 5 bases, J lost 1 base, and 18 bases lay in between. In germline, CDR1 is DFQATT, CDR2 SNEGSKA (reference sequence). DNA for the CDR3: TGCAGTGCTTACCCACTGAGGCAGGGGTCCTACGAGCAGTACTTC. Translation: CSAYPLRQGSYEQYF.

This clonotype came up a few times. V usage is TRBV28 and J usage is TRBJ2-2; possible D gene TRBD2, 6 bases. Trimming shortened V by 5 bases and J by 4 bases, and 11 bases separated the two germline ends. CDR3 size: 14 residues. CDR1 is MDHEN, CDR2 SYDVKM, per germline. CDR3 sequence (DNA): TGTGCCAGCAGTCCGGGACTGACCACCGGGGAGCTGTTTTTT. Encoded protein: CASSPGLTTGELFF.

The table lists this clonotype with a few counts. The rearrangement joins TRBV6-1 to TRBJ2-2; D tentatively fits TRBD1 or TRBD2 (7 bases each). Trimming removed 2 bases at V and 3 bases at J, with 10 bases between. Germline values: CDR1 MNHNS, CDR2 SASEGT. The CDR3 covers 15 residues. CDR3 region: CASSEQGGDTGELFF. The CDR3 DNA reads as TGTGCCAGCAGTGAACAGGGGGGGGACACCGGGGAGCTGTTTTTT.

The rearrangement joins TRBV7-2 to TRBJ2-3, with D possibly TRBD1 on 6 matching bases. Trimming took 3 bases from V and 6 from J, leaving 10 bases between them. This CDR3 has 13 amino acids. The germline V gene has CDR1 SGHTA and CDR2 FQGNSA. For the CDR3, the DNA is TGTGCCAGCAGCTTTTTCACAGGGGATACGCAGTATTTT. Its translation: CASSFFTGDTQYF.

This clonotype was recorded a few times. V usage is TRBV5-1 and J usage is TRBJ2-5; D not certain. The germline V gene encodes CDR1 SGHRS and CDR2 YFSETQ. CDR3 size: 15 residues. V lost 1 base and J 4 bases, leaving 14 bases between the germline ends. DNA for the CDR3: TGCGCCAGCAGCTTGCGGCACGGCCTCACAGAGACCCAGTACTTC. This codes for CASSLRHGLTETQYF.

This chain uses TRBV20-1 with TRBJ2-5; 7 bases fit TRBD2. The CDR3 covers 15 residues. V lost 0 bases and J lost 5; bases outside the gene matches: 9. Germline-derived CDR1 and CDR2 are DFQATT and SNEGSKA (reference sequence). The DNA of the CDR3 is TGCAGTGCTAGAGATCTTGAGACTAGCTTCGAGACCCAGTACTTC. It yields the protein CSARDLETSFETQYF.

The rearrangement links TRBV7-9 to TRBJ1-5; TRBD1 matches at 7 bases. V trimming: 3 bases; J trimming: 0 bases; junction bases outside the gene matches: 5. Germline V gene lookup returns CDR1 SEHNR and CDR2 FQNEAQ (reference sequence). The CDR3 runs 16 residues. The CDR3 spells CASSLGQPYSNQPQHF. CDR3 bases: TGTGCCAGCAGCTTGGGACAGCCATATAGCAATCAGCCCCAGCATTTT. The whole variable domain, remainder taken from reference TRBV7-9 and TRBJ1-5, is DTGVSQNPRHKITKRGQNVTFRCDPISEHNRLYWYRQTLGQGPEFLTYFQNEAQLEKSRLLSDRFSAERPKGSFSTLEIQRTEQGDSAMYLCASSLGQPYSNQPQHFGDGTRLSIL.

In its sample, this clonotype was seen many times. This chain uses TRBV3-1 with TRBJ2-5; 8 bases agree with TRBD2. Germline V gene data show CDR1 as LGHDT and CDR2 as YNNKEL (reference sequence). The CDR3 has 16 residues. V shed 4 bases and J 4 bases; nucleotides not matched to a gene: 11. The CDR3 nucleotides read TGTGCCAGCAGCCGAGGACTAGCTAATTCGAGAGAGACCCAGTACTTC. This sequence encodes CASSRGLANSRETQYF.

The chain uses TRBV5-4 and TRBJ1-1; D is unresolved. The CDR3 is 16 residues long. Germline V gene data show CDR1 as SGHNT and CDR2 as YYREEE (reference sequence). Trimming shortened V by 0 bases and J by 1 base, and 13 bases separated the two germline ends. As DNA, the CDR3 is TGTGCCAGCAGCTTGGGTCGGGCGAGAGCGAACACTGAAGCTTTCTTT. Translating it yields CASSLGRARANTEAFF.

The genes are TRBV4-3 and TRBJ2-5; D perhaps matches TRBD2 (5 bases). V lost 0 bases, J lost 0 bases, and 8 bases lay in between. This CDR3 is 15 amino acids long. Germline CDR1 reads LGHNA; CDR2 reads YSLEER. CDR3 sequence (DNA): TGCGCCAGCAGCCAAGACGGGAAGTACCAAGAGACCCAGTACTTC. Translated, it gives CASSQDGKYQETQYF.

V and J are TRBV28 and TRBJ2-1; the match to TRBD1 covers 8 bases. The J call may be mistaken, given a closer DNA end match to TRBJ2-7. This CDR3 comprises 13 residues. CDR1 is MDHEN, CDR2 SYDVKM, per germline. Written as DNA, the CDR3 is TGTGCCAGCAGTCCGGACAGGGAGGACGAGCAGTACTTC. This sequence encodes CASSPDREDEQYF.

This chain joins TRBV7-9 and TRBJ2-5, with D unclear. The CDR3 runs to 14 residues. The germline V and J ends were trimmed by 4 bases and 4 bases, with 13 bases remaining between them. Germline CDR1 SEHNR, CDR2 FQNEAQ (reference sequence). CDR3: CASSSPRERETQYF. The DNA for the CDR3 is TGTGCCAGCAGCTCCCCTAGAGAGAGAGAGACCCAGTACTTC.

The CDR3, as DNA: TGCGCCAGCAGCCAAGTCGGACAGCGGCCCCAAGAGACCCAGTACTTC. Amino acid sequence: CASSQVGQRPQETQYF. This chain links TRBV4-1 with TRBJ2-5, with D tentatively TRBD1 (6 bases). The germline V gene has CDR1 MGHRA and CDR2 YSYEKL. V lost 1 base and J 1 base, leaving 13 bases between the germline ends. The CDR3 has 16 residues.

V usage is TRBV5-6 and J usage is TRBJ2-7, with D perhaps assigned TRBD1 or TRBD2 (6 bases each). Trimming stripped 0 bases from V and 6 bases from J, with 13 bases between. CDR1 is SGHDT, CDR2 YYEEEE, per germline. This CDR3 contains 14 residues. The chain's CDR3 is CASSLGGAFSEQYF. In nucleotides, the CDR3 is TGTGCCAGCAGCTTGGGGGGGGCCTTCTCCGAGCAGTACTTC.

This clonotype was detected a few times. J is TRBJ2-5 and V is TRBV12-3 or TRBV12-4; TRBD2 matches 7 bases. CDR3 length equals 15 residues. With 6 bases clipped from V and 0 bases from J, the junction kept 7 bases outside the gene matches. The CDR3: CASSSGLVNQETQYF. The CDR3 coding sequence is TGTGCCAGCAGCTCCGGACTAGTTAACCAAGAGACCCAGTACTTC.

This clonotype was recorded at least ten times. The chain couples TRBV7-8 to TRBJ1-4; D is possibly TRBD1 (5 bases). CDR3 length: 13 residues. The V end was cut by 5 bases, the J end by 6 bases, with 10 bases between. The germline V gene encodes CDR1 SGHVS and CDR2 FQNEAQ. CDR3 sequence reads: CASSPRDDEKLFF. CDR3 in DNA: TGTGCCAGCAGCCCACGGGACGATGAAAAACTGTTTTTT.

This clonotype has a count of ten or more. The chain carries TRBV10-3 and TRBJ2-7; 9 bases are a match to TRBD1. V lost 0 bases and J lost 6; bases outside the gene matches: 18. Germline V gene sequence: CDR1 ENHRY, CDR2 SYGVKD. The CDR3 contains 19 residues. CDR3 bases: TGTGCCATCAGTGAGTCGCCCCCTTACTGGACAGGGGTCGATGGCGAGCAGTACTTC. This sequence encodes CAISESPPYWTGVDGEQYF.

This clonotype was observed a few times. The chain couples TRBV7-8 to TRBJ2-5; the D is unclear. Per the germline V gene, CDR1 is SGHVS and CDR2 is FQNEAQ. V was trimmed by 2 bases and J by 5 bases, leaving 12 bases between them. The CDR3 is made up of 14 amino acids. CDR3 sequence (DNA): TGTGCCAGCAGCTTAACACTTTCAGTGGAGACCCAGTACTTC. It is translated as CASSLTLSVETQYF.

The chain is built from TRBV2 and TRBJ1-1; D is ambiguous. CDR1 is SNHLY and CDR2 is FYNNEI in the germline V gene. Trimming removed 1 base from V and 4 bases from J, with 1 base in between. This CDR3 has 11 residues. The CDR3 protein is CASSEVTEAFF. The CDR3 nucleotides read TGTGCCAGCAGTGAAGTCACTGAAGCTTTCTTT.

The table lists this clonotype with a few counts. The V gene is TRBV29-1, the J gene TRBJ2-2, with D possibly matching TRBD1 (6 bases). This CDR3 spans 12 amino acids. V lost 4 bases, J lost 5 bases, and 8 bases lay in between. Germline V gene sequence: CDR1 SQVTM, CDR2 ANQGSEA. The DNA of the CDR3 is TGCAGCGTTGCAGGGGAAACCGGGGAGCTGTTTTTT. Protein product: CSVAGETGELFF.

The J gene is TRBJ1-2, the V gene TRBV20-1; the D is unclear. Trimming took 5 bases from V and 3 from J, leaving 13 bases between them. This CDR3 has 13 amino acids. CDR1 is DFQATT, CDR2 SNEGSKA, per germline (reference sequence). The CDR3 DNA reads TGCAGTGCTCCCCGGGCCGACGACTATGGCTACACCTTC. Protein sequence: CSAPRADDYGYTF.

The chain employs TRBV4-3 and TRBJ2-7; possibly TRBD2 for D (5 bases). CDR1 and CDR2 from the germline V gene are LGHNA and YSLEER. Trimming stripped 4 bases from V and 5 bases from J, with 15 bases between. The CDR3 is made up of 14 amino acids. The CDR3 sequence: CASSPTPGIHEQYF. The CDR3 DNA reads as TGCGCCAGCAGCCCGACCCCGGGAATCCACGAGCAGTACTTC.

The sample holds a few counts of this clonotype. The V call is TRBV12-3 or TRBV12-4, the J call TRBJ2-1, with 13 bases lining up with TRBD2. CDR3 size: 14 residues. V was clipped by 6 bases and J by 10 bases; unmatched bases: 6. As DNA, the CDR3 is TGTGCCAGCAGCGACGGGACTAGCGGGAAGGAGCAGTTCTTC. This gives the protein CASSDGTSGKEQFF.